This TCR beta chain was sequenced in a study of T-cell memory formation after mild COVID-19. General study results and limits: CD4/CD8 balance characterized clones contracting day 15 to 85, and CD4+ skew characterized later expanders.

TCRdb re-analysed the 5' RACE reads in MiXCR, keeping a single row per CDR3 protein. The sample consists of roughly 99,000 distinct CDR3 sequences, approximately 14% of them appearing once. A remark on this clonotype: Its target is unknown.

This CDR3 is built from 15 residues. V lost 3 bases and J 5 bases, leaving 14 bases between the germline ends. The TCR was taken from a young man who had mild COVID-19 (a few samples of this study predate the infection). Cell type and time point are not known. The sample taken for sequencing was PBMCs or a T cell subset sorted from them (not recorded which). This chain joins TRBV12-3 or TRBV12-4 and TRBJ1-5, with a possible D match to TRBD1 (6 bases). CDR3 residues: CASSFGRGGDQPQHF. As DNA, the CDR3 is TGTGCCAGCAGTTTCGGCAGGGGAGGGGATCAGCCCCAGCATTTT.